The 18 T cell receptor beta chains below all came from one sample that was sequenced in a study of long-term antiretroviral therapy in people with HIV. They ran version v3.0 of the immunoSEQ assay at survey level. Data came from immunoSEQ multiplex PCR; TCRdb stores just in-frame clones and leaves some out. The sample records 35,000 to 45,000 clones, 80% to 90% being singletons. Sequencing was performed on unsorted PBMCs, taken 0.3 years after starting antiretroviral therapy. The source of these receptors is a man younger than 35 with HIV.

This clone was observed a handful of times. The rearrangement joins TRBV2 to TRBJ2-7; D call uncertain. The germline V gene has CDR1 SNHLY and CDR2 FYNNEI. The CDR3 spans 13 residues. V gave up 9 bases and J gave up 0 bases, with 12 bases separating them. In DNA form, the CDR3 reads TGTGCCAGGGGTGGCGAGAACTCCTACGAGCAGTACTTC. This encodes CARGGENSYEQYF.

The chain employs TRBV2 and TRBJ1-3, with D hard to call. This CDR3 spans 15 amino acids. Germline V lookup: CDR1 SNHLY, CDR2 FYNNEI. The germline V and J ends were trimmed by 2 bases and 4 bases, with 12 bases remaining between them. The CDR3 region is CASSESEGSGNTIYF. CDR3 nucleotides: TGTGCCAGCAGTGAAAGCGAGGGTTCGGGAAACACCATATATTTT.

The chain combines TRBV7-2 with TRBJ2-7, with D perhaps TRBD1 (5 bases). The CDR3 spans 14 residues. The V and J ends lost 1 base and 6 bases respectively, with 13 bases between them. The germline V gene encodes CDR1 SGHTA and CDR2 FQGNSA. The CDR3 region has the DNA TGTGCCAGCAGCTTAGTTATCCAGGGCGGCGAGCAGTACTTC. Its translation is CASSLVIQGGEQYF.

V is TRBV7-2 and J is TRBJ1-1; TRBD1 matches at 9 bases. The germline gives CDR1 SGHTA, CDR2 FQGNSA. The V and J ends lost 4 bases and 5 bases, in that order; junction bases with no gene match: 8. The CDR3 spans 15 residues. CDR3 sequence: CASSSGTGKWTEAFF. The CDR3, as DNA: TGTGCCAGCAGCTCCGGGACAGGGAAGTGGACTGAAGCTTTCTTT.

The V gene is TRBV10-3, the J gene TRBJ2-1, with D uncertain. The CDR3 consists of 13 residues. V was trimmed by 3 bases and J by 8 bases, leaving 11 bases between them. Germline CDR1 ENHRY, CDR2 SYGVKD. This CDR3 reads CAISETNGHEQFF. DNA of the CDR3: TGTGCCATCAGTGAAACCAACGGGCATGAGCAGTTCTTC.

The rearrangement uses TRBV4-1 and TRBJ2-6; unclear D gene. Trimming took off 4 bases at V and 0 bases at J, with 4 bases between the two ends. CDR1 and CDR2 (germline): MGHRA, YSYEKL. The CDR3 sequence is 14 residues long. In DNA, the CDR3 is TGCGCCAGCAGCCCTAGCTCTGGGGCCAACGTCCTGACTTTC. Encoded protein: CASSPSSGANVLTF.

V and J are TRBV7-9 and TRBJ1-1, with TRBD1 matching 7 bases. The V gene end was trimmed by 2 bases and the J gene end by 6 bases; junction bases not matched to a gene: 3. The CDR3 contains 13 residues. Per the germline V gene, CDR1 is SEHNR and CDR2 is FQNEAQ (reference sequence). DNA of the CDR3: TGTGCCAGCAGCTTATCCGGACAGGCTGAAGCTTTCTTT. Its protein product is CASSLSGQAEAFF.

The chain employs TRBV12-2 and TRBJ2-5; the table names TRBD2, a call not compared with the DNA. TRBV12-2 is a pseudogene segment. The length of the CDR3 is 14 residues. This CDR3 reads CASRKTSRQETQYF. The CDR3 DNA sequence: TGTGCAAGTCGCAAGACTAGTAGGCAAGAGACCCAGTACTTC.

The genes are TRBV6-5 and TRBJ2-1; tentative D call: TRBD1 (7 bases). Germline CDR1 reads MNHEY; CDR2 reads SVGAGI. The CDR3 covers 14 residues. V lost 2 bases and J 6 bases, leaving 11 bases between the germline ends. The CDR3 nucleotides are TGTGCCAGCAGTTACGGGGGGACAGTCAATGAGCAGTTCTTC. This translates into CASSYGGTVNEQFF.

The genes are TRBV11-3 and TRBJ2-3; D might be TRBD2 (6 bases). Germline V CDR1 and CDR2: SGHNT, YENEEA. The CDR3 totals 12 residues. Trimming stripped 5 bases from V and 6 bases from J, with 9 bases between. The CDR3 loop reads CASSPGGDTQYF. The CDR3 DNA follows: TGTGCCAGCAGCCCTGGGGGGGATACGCAGTATTTT.

The V call is TRBV19, the J call TRBJ1-1, with D uncertain. Germline-derived CDR1 and CDR2 are LNHDA and SQIVND (reference sequence). This CDR3 is built from 14 residues. Trimming removed 6 bases at V and 6 bases at J, with 17 bases between. In DNA, the CDR3 is TGTGCCAGTAGCATACTCGGGCAACAAGCTGAAGCTTTCTTT. The encoded protein is CASSILGQQAEAFF.

The CDR3 DNA sequence: TGTGCCAGCAGCTTAGTAGGCAGGGTACATCAGACAGATACGCAGTATTTT. It is translated as CASSLVGRVHQTDTQYF. The chain is built from TRBV11-2 and TRBJ2-3, with D perhaps matching TRBD1 (5 bases). Germline V gene data show CDR1 as SGHAT and CDR2 as FQNNGV. Trimming stripped 1 base from V and 3 bases from J, with 17 bases between. This CDR3 has 17 residues.

The sample holds a few counts of this clone. The chain has TRBV28 and TRBJ1-4; the D is unclear. The CDR3 is 13 amino acids. Per the germline V gene, CDR1 is MDHEN and CDR2 is SYDVKM. Trimming cost V 7 bases and J 7 bases, with 13 bases left between them. This chain's CDR3 is CASTPVGSEKLFF. The DNA of the CDR3 is TGTGCCAGCACCCCGGTAGGGAGTGAAAAACTGTTTTTT.

The chain employs TRBV28 and TRBJ1-1; D might be TRBD1 (6 bases). This CDR3 spans 13 amino acids. CDR1 and CDR2 (germline): MDHEN, SYDVKM. Between the trimmed V and J ends, which lost 5 bases and 4 bases, there was a span of 11 bases. Written as DNA, the CDR3 is TGTGCCAGCAGTGTACAGGGAGGCACTGAAGCTTTCTTT. Residues: CASSVQGGTEAFF.

The sample holds one count of this clone. This chain uses TRBV2 with TRBJ1-4; TRBD1 aligns across 7 bases. V lost 4 bases, J lost 10 bases, and 15 bases stayed unmatched. Germline-derived CDR1 and CDR2 are SNHLY and FYNNEI. CDR3 size: 16 residues. The CDR3 protein is CASSVPTGDFLGKLFF. DNA for the CDR3: TGTGCCAGCAGTGTACCAACAGGGGACTTTCTAGGAAAACTGTTTTTT.

The V gene is TRBV30, the J gene TRBJ2-1; possibly TRBD2 for D (5 bases). The CDR3 sequence is 11 residues long. From germline, CDR1 is GTSNPN and CDR2 SVGIG (reference sequence). Trimming took 4 bases from V and 11 from J, leaving 12 bases between them. CDR3 sequence reads: CAWTRTGKQFF. CDR3 nucleotides: TGTGCCTGGACCCGAACCGGGAAGCAGTTCTTC.

The rearrangement links TRBV6-1 to TRBJ2-5; 8 nucleotides align to TRBD2. In germline, CDR1 is MNHNS, CDR2 SASEGT. Unmatched junction bases numbered 9, after V lost 4 bases and J lost 2 bases. The CDR3 loop spans 16 amino acids. The CDR3 coding sequence is TGTGCCAGCAGTGGGGCAGGGACTAGTCAACAAGAGACCCAGTACTTC. This sequence encodes CASSGAGTSQQETQYF.

The chain links TRBV29-1 to TRBJ2-3; D is perhaps TRBD1 or TRBD2 (6 bases each). The germline gives CDR1 SQVTM, CDR2 ANQGSEA. The CDR3 contains 15 residues. V was pared by 3 bases and J by 1 base, with 14 bases between. CDR3 loop: CSVDSGQSRTDTQYF. The DNA of the CDR3 is TGCAGCGTTGATAGCGGACAGTCTCGCACAGATACGCAGTATTTT.